What follows are 32 T cell receptor beta chains derived from one specimen sequenced in a study of Tregs in tolerant kidney transplant recipients. Here immunoSEQ multiplex PCR was the method, and the copy in TCRdb shows in-frame clones only, minus some. The sample holds about 240,000 clones, roughly 80% seen once. Sample: CD4+ T cells from blood. These receptors were collected from a human donor in good health.

This sequence joins TRBV5-1 and TRBJ2-6; D perhaps matches TRBD1 (6 bases). Trimming cost V 4 bases and J 0 bases, with 14 bases left between them. The V gene's germline CDR1 is SGHRS and CDR2 YFSETQ. There are 17 residues in the CDR3. CDR3 nucleotide sequence: TGCGCCAGCAGCCAAGGACAGTCAAGCTCTGGGGCCAACGTCCTGACTTTC. It encodes CASSQGQSSSGANVLTF.

The chain is built from TRBV7-8 and TRBJ2-2, with D tentatively TRBD1 or TRBD2 (5 bases each). The V and J ends lost 1 base and 6 bases respectively, with 12 bases between them. This CDR3 contains 15 residues. Looked up from germline, CDR1 is SGHVS and CDR2 is FQNEAQ. The CDR3 is CASSLVGAYSGELFF. The DNA for the CDR3 is TGTGCCAGCAGCTTAGTCGGGGCCTATTCCGGGGAGCTGTTTTTT.

The chain uses TRBV19 and TRBJ2-5; a weak D match, TRBD1 (6 bases). The end of the DNA fits TRBJ2-7 better, so the J call may be wrong. The germline gives CDR1 LNHDA, CDR2 SQIVND (reference sequence). The CDR3 has 14 amino acids. Written as DNA, the CDR3 is TGTGCCAGTAGTATAAGGCCAGGGGACTACGAGCAGTACTTC. Residues: CASSIRPGDYEQYF.

CDR3 nucleotides: TGTGCCAGCAGCTTAGAGTACGGTCCCTACGAGCAGTACTTC. The encoded protein is CASSLEYGPYEQYF. V gene TRBV7-8 combines with J gene TRBJ2-7; D is unresolved. Germline assignment: CDR1 SGHVS and CDR2 FQNEAQ. The CDR3 loop spans 14 amino acids. V was pared by 1 base and J by 2 bases, with 9 bases between.

This clone was recorded only once. The chain couples TRBV29-1 to TRBJ2-1; D remains ambiguous. Germline CDR1 reads SQVTM; CDR2 reads ANQGSEA. The CDR3 loop spans 13 amino acids. Trimming shortened V by 6 bases and J by 2 bases, and 11 bases separated the two germline ends. The chain's CDR3 is CSVGSGTYNEQFF. The CDR3 DNA reads as TGCAGCGTGGGATCTGGGACCTACAATGAGCAGTTCTTC.

This clone was counted between two and nine times. This rearrangement joins TRBV6-4 to TRBJ2-7; D uncertain. Germline V CDR1 and CDR2: MRHNA, SNTAGT. Trimming took off 3 bases at V and 2 bases at J, with 8 bases between the two ends. CDR3 size: 13 residues. The CDR3 region is CASSDPGTYEQYF. The CDR3 DNA sequence: TGTGCCAGCAGTGATCCGGGTACCTACGAGCAGTACTTC.

This clone has only a few counts. J is TRBJ1-5 and V is TRBV11-2; D unclear. Per germline, CDR1 SGHAT and CDR2 FQNNGV. CDR3 length equals 14 residues. The ends were cut back, 5 bases at V and 6 bases at J, with 14 bases in the middle. CDR3 region: CASSPVPLRQPQHF. The CDR3 DNA follows: TGTGCCAGCAGCCCCGTGCCCCTTCGTCAGCCCCAGCATTTT.

The V call is TRBV29-1, the J call TRBJ2-1; 8 bases line up with TRBD2. CDR3 length: 16 residues. Germline CDR1 reads SQVTM; CDR2 reads ANQGSEA. V was clipped by 0 bases and J by 0 bases; unmatched bases: 4. In DNA form, the CDR3 reads TGCAGCGTTGAAGACACTAGCGGAAGCTCCTACAATGAGCAGTTCTTC. Amino acid sequence: CSVEDTSGSSYNEQFF.

This chain connects TRBV11-3 to TRBJ2-2; the D gene could be TRBD1 or TRBD2 (5 bases each). This CDR3 spans 14 amino acids. The germline gives CDR1 SGHNT, CDR2 YENEEA. Trimming stripped 3 bases from V and 6 bases from J, with 11 bases between. CDR3 bases: TGTGCCAGCAGCTTGGGGACCGAGTCCGGGGAGCTGTTTTTT. Its protein is CASSLGTESGELFF. The whole variable domain, remainder taken from reference TRBV11-3 and TRBJ2-2, is EAGVVQSPRYKIIEKKQPVAFWCNPISGHNTLYWYLQNLGQGPELLIRYENEEAVDDSQLPKDRFSAERLKGVDSTLKIQPAELGDSAVYLCASSLGTESGELFFGEGSRLTVL.

This clone has just one count. The CDR3 nucleotides are TGTGCCAGTCCGACAGGGATCTTAAAACTAGCCAAAAACATTCAGTACTTC. Its protein product is CASPTGILKLAKNIQYF. The V and J genes are TRBV27 and TRBJ2-4, with 7 positions matching TRBD1. This CDR3 region has 17 residues. Germline V CDR1 and CDR2: MNHEY, SMNVEV (reference sequence). Unmatched junction bases numbered 14, after V lost 9 bases and J lost 0 bases.

This clone was seen more than once but under ten times. This rearrangement joins TRBV5-8 to TRBJ1-2; no reliable D call. Germline V lookup: CDR1 SGHTS, CDR2 YDEGEE. CDR3 length: 13 residues. V lost 0 bases and J lost 4, with 7 bases in between. The CDR3, as DNA: TGTGCCAGCAGCTTGGACCGACGCTATGGCTACACCTTC. It is translated as CASSLDRRYGYTF.

The rearrangement joins TRBV18 to TRBJ1-2, with D unclear. Trimming removed 0 bases at V and 4 bases at J, with 15 bases between. This CDR3 contains 16 residues. CDR1 KGHSH and CDR2 LQKENI come from the germline V gene. CDR3 protein: CASSPPAAIAVYGYTF. CDR3 coding DNA: TGTGCCAGCTCACCACCCGCAGCCATTGCGGTCTATGGCTACACCTTC.

The genes are TRBV11-2 and TRBJ2-1; D is ambiguous. Trimming took 2 bases from V and 4 from J, leaving 12 bases between them. CDR3 length equals 15 residues. Germline CDR1 reads SGHAT; CDR2 reads FQNNGV. The CDR3 region is CASSLSPVGYNEQFF. CDR3 sequence (DNA): TGTGCCAGCAGCTTATCCCCCGTGGGGTACAATGAGCAGTTCTTC. Full variable domain (missing parts from reference TRBV11-2 and TRBJ2-1): EAGVAQSPRYKIIEKRQSVAFWCNPISGHATLYWYQQILGQGPKLLIQFQNNGVVDDSQLPKDRFSAERLKGVDSTLKIQPAKLEDSAVYLCASSLSPVGYNEQFFGPGTRLTVL.

This chain joins TRBV11-2 and TRBJ2-3; D is unclear. V lost 2 bases and J lost 2, with 11 bases in between. Germline CDR1 reads SGHAT; CDR2 reads FQNNGV. The CDR3 totals 15 residues. DNA of the CDR3: TGTGCCAGCAGCTTATCGGGTGGGATCACAGATACGCAGTATTTT. The encoded protein is CASSLSGGITDTQYF.

This chain connects TRBV27 to TRBJ1-1; D might be TRBD1 (5 bases). CDR1 is MNHEY, CDR2 SMNVEV, per germline (reference sequence). The CDR3 has 15 amino acids. Trimming stripped 8 bases from V and 0 bases from J, with 16 bases between. CDR3 sequence reads: CASRLGLGMNTEAFF. The CDR3 coding sequence is TGTGCCAGCCGGCTGGGGCTGGGGATGAACACTGAAGCTTTCTTT.

CDR3 in amino acids: CASSFTGTGSYEQYF. DNA for the CDR3: TGTGCCAGCAGCTTTACCGGGACCGGCTCCTACGAGCAGTACTTC. The J gene is TRBJ2-7, the V gene TRBV5-4; possibly TRBD1 or TRBD2 for D (5 bases each). The CDR3 is 15 amino acids. With 2 bases removed from V and 0 bases from J, the gap between germline ends came to 12 bases. Germline assignment: CDR1 SGHNT and CDR2 YYREEE (reference sequence).

The chain employs TRBV18 and TRBJ1-1; TRBD1 matches at 9 bases. The germline V gene has CDR1 KGHSH and CDR2 LQKENI. The CDR3 spans 13 residues. V dropped 1 base and J dropped 8; count of bases not matched to a gene: 2. The CDR3 bases are TGTGCCAGCTCACCACAAGACAGGGGGGAAGCTTTCTTT. Translating it yields CASSPQDRGEAFF.

V is TRBV10-3 and J is TRBJ2-1; TRBD2 is a possible D gene (5 bases). The CDR3 loop spans 12 amino acids. Germline lookup yields CDR1 ENHRY and CDR2 SYGVKD. Trimming removed 3 bases from V and 8 bases from J, with 8 bases in between. The CDR3 nucleotides are TGTGCCATCAGTGATGGGAGCGATGAGCAGTTCTTC. Protein: CAISDGSDEQFF.

V is TRBV6-5 and J is TRBJ2-2; perhaps D is TRBD1 or TRBD2 (5 bases each). The CDR3 has 14 amino acids. V lost 5 bases and J lost 7, with 14 bases in between. CDR1 is MNHEY, CDR2 SVGAGI, per germline. The DNA of the CDR3 is TGTGCCAGCAGTCCCGGGACCCTTCGCGGGGAGCTGTTTTTT. It codes for CASSPGTLRGELFF.

The gene calls are TRBV5-1 and TRBJ2-7, with 9 bases lining up with TRBD1. V lost 1 base and J lost 6; bases outside the gene matches: 17. The CDR3 spans 18 residues. Germline values: CDR1 SGHRS, CDR2 YFSETQ. The CDR3 DNA reads as TGCGCCAGCAGCTTGAACAGTGGGTGGGGACAGGGTTTCTCCGAGCAGTACTTC. Protein product: CASSLNSGWGQGFSEQYF.

This clone was detected once. The chain combines TRBV7-3 with TRBJ2-3, with no clear D. The CDR3 length is 13 residues. Trimming took 3 bases from V and 6 from J, leaving 10 bases between them. Germline CDR1 is SGHTA and CDR2 is FQGTGA. The CDR3 spells CASSLSSHDTQYF. The CDR3 DNA follows: TGTGCCAGCAGCTTGAGTTCCCATGATACGCAGTATTTT.

V gene TRBV5-1 combines with J gene TRBJ1-1, with TRBD1 matching over 9 bases. The CDR3 sequence is 14 residues long. Per germline, CDR1 SGHRS and CDR2 YFSETQ. The V gene end was trimmed by 0 bases and the J gene end by 11 bases; junction bases not matched to a gene: 8. CDR3 DNA: TGCGCCAGCAGCTTGGTAACAGGGGGCGCTTGGGCTTTCTTT. Translation gives CASSLVTGGAWAFF.

This clone was detected a few times. This chain connects TRBV18 to TRBJ1-1; no clear D gene. The V gene lost 5 bases and the J gene lost 5 bases, with 12 bases spanning the gap. The CDR3 is made up of 13 amino acids. Germline-derived CDR1 and CDR2 are KGHSH and LQKENI. The CDR3 protein is CASSADPGTEAFF. The CDR3 nucleotides read TGTGCCAGCTCAGCCGATCCAGGAACTGAAGCTTTCTTT.

The rearrangement uses TRBV5-1 and TRBJ2-1; 9 bases align to TRBD2. This CDR3 is built from 17 residues. Germline assignment: CDR1 SGHRS and CDR2 YFSETQ. The V and J ends lost 6 bases and 4 bases, in that order; junction bases with no gene match: 14. The CDR3 DNA sequence: TGCGCCAGCAAGGGGGAGATAGGAGCGGGAGGATACAATGAGCAGTTCTTC. This gives the protein CASKGEIGAGGYNEQFF.

The V gene is TRBV6-5, the J gene TRBJ1-6; tentatively, D is TRBD1 (5 bases). In germline, CDR1 is MNHEY, CDR2 SVGAGI. The CDR3 sequence is 16 residues long. V was pared by 2 bases and J by 10 bases, with 18 bases between. The CDR3: CASSYGGAEARSPLHF. The CDR3 DNA reads TGTGCCAGCAGTTACGGGGGAGCAGAGGCCCGGTCACCCCTCCACTTT.

This chain connects TRBV18 to TRBJ1-2; D perhaps matches TRBD1 (5 bases). The CDR3 has 17 residues. Germline loops: CDR1 KGHSH, CDR2 LQKENI. The V and J ends lost 3 bases and 8 bases respectively, with 25 bases between them. In DNA, the CDR3 is TGTGCCAGCTCACCCGACCTGGGTTCCCGGGGGGAGTACGGCTACACCTTC. This codes for CASSPDLGSRGEYGYTF.

This chain joins TRBV6-1 and TRBJ2-5; a weak D match, TRBD2 (5 bases). The J call is in doubt because the DNA end fits TRBJ2-7 better. The CDR3 sequence is 13 residues long. The V gene's germline CDR1 is MNHNS and CDR2 SASEGT. The CDR3 is CASSDGRGYEQYF. The CDR3, as DNA: TGTGCCAGCAGTGACGGACGGGGATACGAGCAGTACTTC.

DNA for the CDR3: TGTGCCTGGAGGGACAGGGTGGGGCAGCCCCAGCATTTT. As protein: CAWRDRVGQPQHF. V is TRBV30 and J is TRBJ1-5, with TRBD1 identical over 8 bases. This CDR3 comprises 13 residues. Germline CDR1 GTSNPN, CDR2 SVGIG (reference sequence). Losses at the gene ends were 3 bases for V and 7 bases for J; bases not matched to a gene: 5.

This chain joins TRBV6-5 and TRBJ2-7; 8 bases are shared with TRBD1. The CDR3 covers 14 residues. Germline CDR1 and CDR2: MNHEY and SVGAGI. V shed 7 bases, J shed 7 bases, and the junction held 12 bases outside the gene matches. This CDR3 is CASNQGARFDEQYF. As DNA, the CDR3 is TGTGCCAGCAATCAGGGGGCGAGGTTCGATGAGCAGTACTTC.

The V and J genes are TRBV30 and TRBJ1-4, with 7 bases matching TRBD1. The CDR3 is 13 residues long. V dropped 5 bases and J dropped 6; count of bases not matched to a gene: 6. Germline V gene sequence: CDR1 GTSNPN, CDR2 SVGIG (reference sequence). Here the CDR3 DNA reads TGTGCCTGGGGTAGGGGGCCGGATGAAAAACTGTTTTTT. Amino acids: CAWGRGPDEKLFF.

The chain combines TRBV4-1 with TRBJ1-1; D is uncertain. The CDR3 runs 13 residues. Germline-derived CDR1 and CDR2 are MGHRA and YSYEKL. Trimming removed 4 bases from V and 4 bases from J, with 10 bases in between. CDR3 DNA sequence: TGCGCCAGCAGCCCGATTCCGGCCACTGAAGCTTTCTTT. Encoded protein: CASSPIPATEAFF.

This chain connects TRBV25-1 to TRBJ2-1, with D perhaps assigned TRBD1 or TRBD2 (5 bases each). The V and J ends lost 5 bases and 4 bases respectively, with 12 bases between them. CDR3 length: 14 residues. Germline CDR1 reads MGHDK; CDR2 reads SYGVNS. The CDR3 region is CASSLRDGYNEQFF. The CDR3 nucleotides read TGTGCCAGCAGTCTCCGGGACGGATACAATGAGCAGTTCTTC. The full variable domain, its missing parts supplied by reference TRBV25-1 and TRBJ2-1, is EADIYQTPRYLVIGTGKKITLECSQTMGHDKMYWYQQDPGMELHLIHYSYGVNSTEKGDLSSESTVSRIRTEHFPLTLESARPSHTSQYLCASSLRDGYNEQFFGPGTRLTVL.